This T cell receptor beta chain was recovered during a study of T cell responses to AZD1222 COVID-19 vaccine. Study context: Second-dose groups at about 4 or about 12 weeks were pooled.

The data were produced by immunoSEQ multiplex PCR, yet TCRdb's version contains in-frame clones alone and is incomplete. This table has some 170,000 clones, 85% to 90% appearing once. Study outcomes and limitations: Baseline seropositivity characterized only a handful of AZD1222 recipients. At 160-218 and 743-854, vaccine-associated CD4 TCRs were dominant, and they spanned spike.

Regarding this clone: Its antigen remains unidentified.

Trimming took off 0 bases at V and 8 bases at J, with 11 bases between the two ends. Germline V CDR1 and CDR2: SGHNT, YYREEE (reference sequence). The CDR3 is made up of 13 amino acids. The receptor's source is an adult in good health. This chain joins TRBV5-4 and TRBJ1-1; D is undetermined. The sample consisted of peripheral blood, taken on day 0 of AZD1222 vaccination. This CDR3 reads CASSLGARVEAFF. The CDR3 nucleotides are TGTGCCAGCAGCTTGGGGGCCCGGGTGGAAGCTTTCTTT.